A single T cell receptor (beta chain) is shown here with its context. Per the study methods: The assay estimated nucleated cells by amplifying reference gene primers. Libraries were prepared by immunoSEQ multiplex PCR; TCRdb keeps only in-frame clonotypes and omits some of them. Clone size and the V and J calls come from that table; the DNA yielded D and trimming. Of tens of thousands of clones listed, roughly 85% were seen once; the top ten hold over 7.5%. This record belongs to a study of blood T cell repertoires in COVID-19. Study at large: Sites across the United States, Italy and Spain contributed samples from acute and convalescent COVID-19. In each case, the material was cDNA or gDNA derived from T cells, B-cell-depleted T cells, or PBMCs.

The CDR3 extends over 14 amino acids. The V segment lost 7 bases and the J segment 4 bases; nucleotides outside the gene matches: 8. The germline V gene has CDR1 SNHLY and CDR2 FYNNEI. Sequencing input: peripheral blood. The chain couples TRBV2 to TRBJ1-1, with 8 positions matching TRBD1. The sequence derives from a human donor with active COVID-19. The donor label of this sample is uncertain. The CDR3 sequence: CASTLAQGATEAFF. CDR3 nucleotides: TGTGCCAGCACTCTTGCCCAGGGGGCCACTGAAGCTTTCTTT.